This T cell receptor beta chain was documented in a study of cytomegalovirus exposure and HLA in healthy donors. Study observations and caveats: A previous analysis found most TCR beta V segments productive roughly 87% or roughly 30% of the time. CMV serostatus was the only immune exposure information that was available. Certain indistinguishable V segments, among them TRBV6-2 and TRBV6-3, were excluded.

A remark on this clone: Its antigen remains unknown.

Germline assignment: CDR1 ENHRY and CDR2 SYGVKD. The CDR3 extends over 14 amino acids. J gave up 5 bases and V 2 bases, and 3 bases lay outside the gene matches. Primers included in the PCR were 60 Vbeta and 13 Jbeta primers. The protocol was immunoSEQ multiplex PCR, while the TCRdb copy is restricted to in-frame clones and leaves out a portion. The sample holds roughly 160,000 clones; around 79% are singletons and the top ten take around 2.5%. The gene calls are TRBV10-3 and TRBJ1-5; 7 bases map to TRBD1. This TCR was sampled from a female donor in good health and CMV-seronegative. Sequenced: PBMCs. The CDR3 sequence: CAISEGQEYQPQHF. The CDR3 DNA is TGTGCCATCAGTGAGGGACAGGAATATCAGCCCCAGCATTTT.